Shown below are 4 T cell receptor beta chains from a single sample sequenced in a study of regulatory T cells in long-lasting Graves disease. This sample's time point: persistent/refractory GD, antithyroid drugs over 5 years with positive TRAb. From RNA extracted from PBMCs, the TCR library was made. Both iRepertoire HTBI primers and Arm-PCR of CDR3 regions were used to build the TCR beta libraries. TCRdb analysed the multiplex PCR reads with MiXCR anew, one entry per CDR3 protein. Counted here are over 650,000 distinct CDR3 sequences, around 32% occurring once; the ten biggest clones make up 40% to 50%. Specimen: peripheral blood mononuclear cells (PBMCs), collected when the disease was refractory, from a patient treated with antithyroid drugs. The receptors were gathered from a female donor with Graves disease.

The V gene is TRBV27, the J gene TRBJ1-5, with TRBD1 as a possible D gene (6 bases). Deletions cut 5 bases from V and 4 bases from J, with 15 bases between. There are 15 residues in the CDR3. Germline values: CDR1 MNHEY, CDR2 SMNVEV (reference sequence). The CDR3 nucleotides read TGTGCCAGCAGTCCCTTCCCTGACAGGAATCAGCCCCAGCATTTT. It is translated as CASSPFPDRNQPQHF.

DNA for the CDR3: TGCAGTGCCCTAACTAGCGGGAGGGCCTCGAACACCGGGGAGCTGTTTTTT. Its protein is CSALTSGRASNTGELFF. The chain is built from TRBV20-1 and TRBJ2-2; TRBD2 agrees at 13 bases. This CDR3 is built from 17 residues. With V trimmed by 6 bases and J by 0 bases, 7 bases remained unmatched. Germline values: CDR1 DFQATT, CDR2 SNEGSKA (reference sequence).

The chain's CDR3 is CASSLPRDSANTGELFF. The CDR3 DNA is TGTGCCAGCAGTTTACCCCGGGACAGTGCGAACACCGGGGAGCTGTTTTTT. The rearrangement joins TRBV28 to TRBJ2-2; 7 bases map to TRBD1. CDR1 and CDR2 (germline): MDHEN, SYDVKM. This CDR3 is built from 17 residues. V was pared by 2 bases and J by 0 bases, with 6 bases of the junction left unmatched.

In its sample, this clonotype was seen once. The V gene is TRBV19, the J gene TRBJ2-7, with 12 bases identical to TRBD2. The CDR3 covers 17 residues. V shed 5 bases, J shed 3 bases, and the junction held 11 bases outside the gene matches. Germline V gene data show CDR1 as LNHDA and CDR2 as SQIVND (reference sequence). CDR3 sequence (DNA): TGTGCCAGTAGTCCCCACGTACTAGCGGGAGGTGGCTACGAGCAGTACTTC. Protein: CASSPHVLAGGGYEQYF.